This T cell receptor (beta chain) was observed in a study of T cells in localized non-small cell lung cancer. Findings and caveats of the study: For the top 100 tumor clones, a median about 60 also appeared in adjacent lung.

This table comes from immunoSEQ multiplex PCR, and its TCRdb copy is limited to in-frame clones, with some not included. The profile shows 950 to 1,500 clones, about 27% of them singletons. There are 14 residues in the CDR3. V lost 0 bases to trimming and J lost 5 bases, with 12 bases between them. The germline gives CDR1 SGHRS, CDR2 YFSETQ. Concerning this clone itself: The target antigen is unknown.

The chain uses TRBV5-1 and TRBJ2-7; unclear D gene. The sample consisted of normal lung tissue next to the tumor, taken before any cancer treatment. The sequence was collected from a man aged 35 to 69 with stage II lung adenocarcinoma. CDR3 amino acids: CASSLAIATDEQYF. The CDR3 nucleotides read TGCGCCAGCAGCTTGGCCATCGCCACGGACGAGCAGTACTTC.